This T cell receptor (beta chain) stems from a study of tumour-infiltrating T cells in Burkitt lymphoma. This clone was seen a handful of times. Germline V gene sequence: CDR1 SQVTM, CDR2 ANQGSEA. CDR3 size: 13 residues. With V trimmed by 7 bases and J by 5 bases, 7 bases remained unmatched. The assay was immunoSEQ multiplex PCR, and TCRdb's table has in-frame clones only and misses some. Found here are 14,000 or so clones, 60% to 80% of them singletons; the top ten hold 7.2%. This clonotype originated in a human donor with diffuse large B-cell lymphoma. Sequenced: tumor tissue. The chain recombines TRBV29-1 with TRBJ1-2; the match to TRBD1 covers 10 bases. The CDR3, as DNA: TGCAGCGCTTGGACAGGGGGAGGATATGGCTACACCTTC. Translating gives CSAWTGGGYGYTF. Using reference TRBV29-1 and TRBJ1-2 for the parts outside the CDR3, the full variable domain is SAVISQKPSRDICQRGTSLTIQCQVDSQVTMMFWYRQQPGQSLTLIATANQGSEATYESGFVIDKFPISRPNLTFSTLTVSNMSPEDSSIYLCSAWTGGGYGYTFGSGTRLTVV.